The subject of this entry is one TCR beta chain. The repertoire was sequenced with immunoSEQ multiplex PCR; TCRdb's copy has only in-frame clones and lacks some. The sample gives more than 400,000 clones, around 90% of which show up once; 0.6% is in the top ten. This specimen belongs to a study of blood T cell repertoires in COVID-19. Study overall: The study drew acute and convalescent COVID-19 samples from the United States, Italy and Spain.

J gave up 10 bases and V 1 base, and 10 bases lay outside the gene matches. The germline CDR1 and CDR2 sequences are SGHNT and YYREEE (reference sequence). CDR3 length: 15 amino acids. This receptor was identified in a man in his late teens or twenties who had recovered from COVID-19. Material: PBMCs or T cells enriched from blood (not recorded which). The gene calls are TRBV5-4 and TRBJ2-2, with 7 bases matching TRBD2. CDR3: CASSLTWGGLKELFF. DNA of the CDR3: TGTGCCAGCAGCTTGACTTGGGGAGGGTTAAAGGAGCTGTTTTTT.